This T cell receptor beta chain originates from a study of T-cell reconstitution after alpha-beta-depleted transplantation in children. This clonotype has only a few counts. TCRbeta library construction was performed incorporating unique molecular identifiers. TCRdb re-analysed the PCR reads in MiXCR, keeping a single row per CDR3 protein. This table holds fewer than 700,000 distinct CDR3 sequences, approximately 12% found once. CDR1 is SGHRS and CDR2 is YFSETQ in the germline V gene. J lost 2 bases, V lost 7 bases, and 5 bases had no gene match. The CDR3 is 13 amino acids. The material was PBMCs, mostly from graft donor cells, obtained 360 days after TCRalphabeta/CD19-depleted stem cell transplant. The chain combines TRBV5-1 with TRBJ2-7; 8 nucleotides align to TRBD1. The receptor comes from a male patient under 18 who had a stem cell transplant for acute myeloid leukemia, so the T cells may come from the graft donor. CDR3 DNA: TGCGCCAGCCGGGACAGGAGCACCTACGAGCAGTACTTC. Amino acid sequence: CASRDRSTYEQYF.